What follows is one T cell receptor beta chain and its context. These data are taken from a study of T-cell reconstitution after alpha-beta-depleted transplantation in children. Germline values: CDR1 DFQATT, CDR2 SNEGSKA (reference sequence). J lost 3 bases, V lost 1 base, and 1 base had no gene match. There are 14 residues in the CDR3. As it was prepared, the TCRbeta library received unique molecular identifiers. Via MiXCR, TCRdb re-called the PCR reads, giving one row per CDR3 protein. The table shows about 640,000 distinct CDR3 sequences, with around 17% occurring only once. The receptor was derived from a human donor who donated a stem cell graft to a child with acute myeloid leukemia. This chain links TRBV20-1 with TRBJ2-2; 8 positions agree with TRBD1. The source material was PBMCs from the stem cell graft donor, sampled from the stem cell graft. The CDR3 nucleotides read TGCAGTGCTAGAGTGGACAGGGACACCGGGGAGCTGTTTTTT. This translates into CSARVDRDTGELFF.